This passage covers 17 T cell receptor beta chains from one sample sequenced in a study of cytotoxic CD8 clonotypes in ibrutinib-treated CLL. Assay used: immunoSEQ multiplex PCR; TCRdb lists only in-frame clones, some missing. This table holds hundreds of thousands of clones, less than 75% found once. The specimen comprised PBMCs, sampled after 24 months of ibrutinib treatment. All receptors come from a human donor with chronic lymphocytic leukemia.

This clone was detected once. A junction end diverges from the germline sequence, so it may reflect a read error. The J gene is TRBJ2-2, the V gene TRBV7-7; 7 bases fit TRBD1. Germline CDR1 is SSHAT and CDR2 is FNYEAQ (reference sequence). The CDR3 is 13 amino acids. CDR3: CASSSTGAGELFF. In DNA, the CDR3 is TGTGCTAGCAGTTCCACAGGGGCCGGGGAGCTGTTTTTT.

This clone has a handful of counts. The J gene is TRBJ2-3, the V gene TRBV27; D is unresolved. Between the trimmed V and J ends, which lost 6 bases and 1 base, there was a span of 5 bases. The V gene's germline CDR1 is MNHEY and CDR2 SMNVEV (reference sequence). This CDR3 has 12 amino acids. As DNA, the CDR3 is TGTGCCAGCAGCCGGGGCACAGATACGCAGTATTTT. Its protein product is CASSRGTDTQYF.

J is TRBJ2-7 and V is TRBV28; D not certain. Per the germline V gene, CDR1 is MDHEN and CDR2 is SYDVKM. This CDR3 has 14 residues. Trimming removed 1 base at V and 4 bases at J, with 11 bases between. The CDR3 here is CASSLLPLRYEQYF. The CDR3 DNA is TGTGCCAGCAGTTTATTACCTCTTAGATACGAGCAGTACTTC. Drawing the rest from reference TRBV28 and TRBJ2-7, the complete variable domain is DVKVTQSSRYLVKRTGEKVFLECVQDMDHENMFWYRQDPGLGLRLIYFSYDVKMKEKGDIPEGYSVSREKKERFSLILESASTNQTSMYLCASSLLPLRYEQYFGPGTRLTVT.

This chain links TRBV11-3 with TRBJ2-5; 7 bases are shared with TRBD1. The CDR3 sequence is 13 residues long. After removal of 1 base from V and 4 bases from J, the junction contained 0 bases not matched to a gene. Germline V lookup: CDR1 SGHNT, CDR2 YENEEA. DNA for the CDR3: TGTGCCAGCAGCTTAGGACAGGGAGAGACCCAGTACTTC. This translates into CASSLGQGETQYF.

The CDR3 region has the DNA TGTGCCAGCAGTGGGGAAGGGCCCACCGGGGAGCTGTTTTTT. It translates to CASSGEGPTGELFF. This rearrangement joins TRBV2 to TRBJ2-2; D not certain. There are 14 residues in the CDR3. The germline V gene has CDR1 SNHLY and CDR2 FYNNEI. With 4 bases removed from V and 4 bases from J, the gap between germline ends came to 10 bases.

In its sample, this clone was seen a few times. The CDR3 region is CASSLSDRGEQFF. CDR3 nucleotide sequence: TGTGCCAGCAGTTTAAGTGACAGGGGTGAGCAGTTCTTC. V is TRBV28 and J is TRBJ2-1, with TRBD1 matching 8 bases. The CDR3 contains 13 residues. CDR1 is MDHEN, CDR2 SYDVKM, per germline. The V segment lost 2 bases and the J segment 9 bases; nucleotides outside the gene matches: 3. Full variable domain (missing parts from reference TRBV28 and TRBJ2-1): DVKVTQSSRYLVKRTGEKVFLECVQDMDHENMFWYRQDPGLGLRLIYFSYDVKMKEKGDIPEGYSVSREKKERFSLILESASTNQTSMYLCASSLSDRGEQFFGPGTRLTVL.

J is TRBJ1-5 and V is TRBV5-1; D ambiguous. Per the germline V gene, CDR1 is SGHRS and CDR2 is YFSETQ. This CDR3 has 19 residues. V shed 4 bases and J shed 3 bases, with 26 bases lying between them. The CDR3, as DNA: TGCGCCAGCAGCCTTGAGCCCACAACATCCTCGGGGATCAATCAGCCCCAGCATTTT. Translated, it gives CASSLEPTTSSGINQPQHF. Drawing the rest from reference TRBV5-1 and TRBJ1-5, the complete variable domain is KAGVTQTPRYLIKTRGQQVTLSCSPISGHRSVSWYQQTPGQGLQFLFEYFSETQRNKGNFPGRFSGRQFSNSRSEMNVSTLELGDSALYLCASSLEPTTSSGINQPQHFGDGTRLSIL.

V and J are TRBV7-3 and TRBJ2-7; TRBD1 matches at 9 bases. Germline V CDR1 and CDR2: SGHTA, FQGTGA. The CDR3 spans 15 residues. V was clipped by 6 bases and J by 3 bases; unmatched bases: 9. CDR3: CASSNTGQGIYEQYF. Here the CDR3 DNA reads TGTGCCAGCAGTAATACGGGACAGGGTATCTACGAGCAGTACTTC. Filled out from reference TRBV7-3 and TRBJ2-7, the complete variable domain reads GAGVSQTPSNKVTEKGKYVELRCDPISGHTALYWYRQSLGQGPEFLIYFQGTGAADDSGLPNDRFFAVRPEGSVSTLKIQRTERGDSAVYLCASSNTGQGIYEQYFGPGTRLTVT.

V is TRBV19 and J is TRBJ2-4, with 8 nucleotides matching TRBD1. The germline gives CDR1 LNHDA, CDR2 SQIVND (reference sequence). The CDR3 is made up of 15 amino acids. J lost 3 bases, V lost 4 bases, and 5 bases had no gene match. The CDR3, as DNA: TGTGCCAGTAGTAAAGCGACAGGGGACAAAAACATTCAGTACTTC. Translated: CASSKATGDKNIQYF.

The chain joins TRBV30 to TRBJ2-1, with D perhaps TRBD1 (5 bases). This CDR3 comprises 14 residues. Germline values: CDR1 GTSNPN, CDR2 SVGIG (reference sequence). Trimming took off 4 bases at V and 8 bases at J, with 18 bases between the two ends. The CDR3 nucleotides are TGTGCCTGGAAAGAGTGGCCCGGACACTATGAGCAGTTCTTC. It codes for CAWKEWPGHYEQFF.

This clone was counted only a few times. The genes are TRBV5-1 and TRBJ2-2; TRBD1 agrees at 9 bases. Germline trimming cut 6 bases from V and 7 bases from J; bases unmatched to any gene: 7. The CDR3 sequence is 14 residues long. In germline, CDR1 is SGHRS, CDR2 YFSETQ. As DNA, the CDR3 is TGCGCCAGCAACACAGGGGGCCGTATCGGGGAGCTGTTTTTT. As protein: CASNTGGRIGELFF.

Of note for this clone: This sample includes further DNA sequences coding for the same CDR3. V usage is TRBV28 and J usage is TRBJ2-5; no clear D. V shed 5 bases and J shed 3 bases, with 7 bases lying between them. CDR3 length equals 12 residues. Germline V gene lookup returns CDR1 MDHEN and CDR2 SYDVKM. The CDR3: CASSPLEETQYF. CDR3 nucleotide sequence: TGTGCCAGCAGTCCCCTGGAAGAGACCCAGTACTTC.

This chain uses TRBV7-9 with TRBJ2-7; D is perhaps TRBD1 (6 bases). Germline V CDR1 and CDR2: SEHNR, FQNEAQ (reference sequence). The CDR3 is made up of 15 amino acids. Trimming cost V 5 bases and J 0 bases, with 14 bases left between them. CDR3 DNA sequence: TGTGCCAGCAGCAACTCAGGGGATTACTCCTACGAGCAGTACTTC. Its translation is CASSNSGDYSYEQYF. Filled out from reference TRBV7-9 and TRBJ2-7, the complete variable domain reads DTGVSQNPRHKITKRGQNVTFRCDPISEHNRLYWYRQTLGQGPEFLTYFQNEAQLEKSRLLSDRFSAERPKGSFSTLEIQRTEQGDSAMYLCASSNSGDYSYEQYFGPGTRLTVT.

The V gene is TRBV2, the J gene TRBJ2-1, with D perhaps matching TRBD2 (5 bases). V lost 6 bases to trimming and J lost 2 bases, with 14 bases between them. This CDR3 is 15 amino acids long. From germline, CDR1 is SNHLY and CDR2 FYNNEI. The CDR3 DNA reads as TGTGCCAGCAGACCCAAGGCGGGCACCTACAATGAGCAGTTCTTC. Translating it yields CASRPKAGTYNEQFF.

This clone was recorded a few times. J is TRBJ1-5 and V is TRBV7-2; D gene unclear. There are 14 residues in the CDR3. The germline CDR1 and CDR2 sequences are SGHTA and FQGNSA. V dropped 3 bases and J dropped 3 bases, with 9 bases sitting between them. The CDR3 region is CASSFNNDNQPQHF. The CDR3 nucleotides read TGTGCCAGCAGCTTCAATAACGACAATCAGCCCCAGCATTTT.

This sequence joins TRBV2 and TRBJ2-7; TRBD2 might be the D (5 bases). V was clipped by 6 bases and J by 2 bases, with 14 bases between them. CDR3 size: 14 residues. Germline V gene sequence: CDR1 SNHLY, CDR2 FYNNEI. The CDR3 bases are TGTGCCAGCAGGAACCGGGGAAGAGCCTACGAGCAGTACTTC. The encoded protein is CASRNRGRAYEQYF.

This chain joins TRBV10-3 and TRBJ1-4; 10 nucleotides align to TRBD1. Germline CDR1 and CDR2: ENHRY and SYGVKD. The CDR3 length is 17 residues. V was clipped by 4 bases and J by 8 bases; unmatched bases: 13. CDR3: CAISGTGGLNDREKLFF. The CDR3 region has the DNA TGTGCCATCAGTGGGACAGGGGGACTAAACGACCGGGAAAAACTGTTTTTT.